One sample yielded the 27 T cell receptor beta chains listed below, sequenced in a study of blood T cell repertoires in COVID-19. Clones were read by immunoSEQ multiplex PCR, and TCRdb kept only the in-frame ones, dropping some. The sample holds fewer than 250,000 clones, 92% seen once. The sample was peripheral blood. These receptors were obtained from a young man with COVID-19, enrolled during active disease.

This chain joins TRBV6-6 and TRBJ1-5; D is uncertain. Trimming removed 5 bases at V and 4 bases at J, with 9 bases between. The CDR3 is 13 residues long. Germline V gene sequence: CDR1 MNHNY, CDR2 SVGAGI (reference sequence). The CDR3 loop is CASSLTENQPQHF. The CDR3 DNA reads as TGTGCCAGCAGTCTTACAGAAAATCAGCCCCAGCATTTT.

CDR3 region: CASSDRTGPYEQYF. The CDR3 coding sequence is TGTGCCAGCAGTGACAGGACAGGGCCCTACGAGCAGTACTTC. The chain employs TRBV6-4 and TRBJ2-7; 8 nucleotides match TRBD1. CDR3 length: 14 amino acids. Germline lookup yields CDR1 MRHNA and CDR2 SNTAGT. Trimming cost V 2 bases and J 2 bases; bases outside gene matches: 2.

J is TRBJ1-2 and V is TRBV5-6; the D is unclear. Trimming removed 4 bases from V and 4 bases from J, with 8 bases in between. The CDR3 has 12 residues. Looked up from germline, CDR1 is SGHDT and CDR2 is YYEEEE. CDR3 region: CASSEYSYGYTF. The CDR3 bases are TGTGCCAGCAGCGAATACAGCTATGGCTACACCTTC. Supplemented by reference TRBV5-6 and TRBJ1-2, the full variable domain reads DAGVTQSPTHLIKTRGQQVTLRCSPKSGHDTVSWYQQALGQGPQFIFQYYEEEERQRGNFPDRFSGHQFPNYSSELNVNALLLGDSALYLCASSEYSYGYTFGSGTRLTVV.

The J gene is TRBJ1-6, the V gene TRBV30; a weak D match, TRBD1 (5 bases). The CDR3 sequence is 17 residues long. With 7 bases removed from V and 2 bases from J, the gap between germline ends came to 21 bases. Germline values: CDR1 GTSNPN, CDR2 SVGIG (reference sequence). The CDR3 region is CAYTLGGAGTYNSPLHF. The CDR3 nucleotides read TGTGCCTATACCTTGGGAGGCGCAGGGACCTATAATTCACCCCTCCACTTT.

The chain recombines TRBV24-1 with TRBJ2-1; TRBD1 matches at 7 bases. Germline V lookup: CDR1 KGHDR, CDR2 SFDVKD. There are 12 residues in the CDR3. V lost 5 bases, J lost 7 bases, and 1 base stayed unmatched. Here the CDR3 DNA reads TGTGCCACCAGTGGCAGGGGGAATGAGCAGTTCTTC. Translation: CATSGRGNEQFF.

J is TRBJ1-2 and V is TRBV29-1; 10 nucleotides align to TRBD1. With 0 bases clipped from V and 5 bases from J, the junction kept 6 bases outside the gene matches. The CDR3 is made up of 15 amino acids. Germline V gives CDR1 SQVTM, CDR2 ANQGSEA. The CDR3 is CSVEETGGRRYGYTF. The CDR3 DNA is TGCAGCGTTGAAGAGACAGGGGGCCGAAGGTATGGCTACACCTTC.

The chain couples TRBV18 to TRBJ2-1, with 9 bases identical to TRBD2. The CDR3 runs 16 residues. Germline values: CDR1 KGHSH, CDR2 LQKENI. After removal of 3 bases from V and 8 bases from J, the junction contained 11 bases not matched to a gene. The DNA for the CDR3 is TGTGCCAGCTCACCGGGAGCGGCGGGGGGGCCGGATGAGCAGTTCTTC. This encodes CASSPGAAGGPDEQFF.

This rearrangement joins TRBV29-1 to TRBJ1-1, with D unclear. The CDR3 has 13 amino acids. Germline V gene sequence: CDR1 SQVTM, CDR2 ANQGSEA. Trimming removed 7 bases at V and 0 bases at J, with 12 bases between. The CDR3 loop is CSAEAGVNTEAFF. In nucleotides, the CDR3 is TGCAGCGCCGAGGCCGGGGTGAACACTGAAGCTTTCTTT. Combining the CDR3 with reference TRBV29-1 and TRBJ1-1 gives the whole variable domain SAVISQKPSRDICQRGTSLTIQCQVDSQVTMMFWYRQQPGQSLTLIATANQGSEATYESGFVIDKFPISRPNLTFSTLTVSNMSPEDSSIYLCSAEAGVNTEAFFGQGTRLTVV.

The chain employs TRBV11-1 and TRBJ1-2, with D maybe TRBD1 (5 bases). This CDR3 has 15 residues. Trimming stripped 1 base from V and 4 bases from J, with 13 bases between. The germline V gene has CDR1 SGHAT and CDR2 FQDESV (reference sequence). CDR3 region: CASSLGAGPGYGYTF. The CDR3 coding sequence is TGTGCCAGCAGCTTAGGTGCAGGGCCGGGCTATGGCTACACCTTC.

The chain uses TRBV2 and TRBJ1-2; 10 bases line up with TRBD1. Germline V gene lookup returns CDR1 SNHLY and CDR2 FYNNEI. The CDR3 length is 15 residues. The trim removed 6 bases at V and 2 bases at J, leaving 6 bases unmatched. The CDR3 spells CASRRRTGGNYGYTF. DNA of the CDR3: TGTGCCAGCAGGCGACGGACAGGGGGGAACTATGGCTACACCTTC.

The gene calls are TRBV11-2 and TRBJ1-1; D is unresolved. Trimming took off 4 bases at V and 1 base at J, with 10 bases between the two ends. Per the germline V gene, CDR1 is SGHAT and CDR2 is FQNNGV. There are 14 residues in the CDR3. CDR3 protein: CASSWMRENTEAFF. DNA for the CDR3: TGTGCCAGCAGCTGGATGAGGGAGAACACTGAAGCTTTCTTT.

The chain has TRBV20-1 and TRBJ1-4; the match to TRBD1 covers 7 bases. Germline loops: CDR1 DFQATT, CDR2 SNEGSKA (reference sequence). This CDR3 has 11 amino acids. V dropped 5 bases and J dropped 13; count of bases not matched to a gene: 7. CDR3 in DNA: TGCAGTGCTGGATCAACAGGGGTACTGTTTTTT. Translation gives CSAGSTGVLFF.

This chain connects TRBV10-1 to TRBJ1-2, with a weak D call TRBD1 (6 bases). This CDR3 is built from 13 residues. V lost 2 bases to trimming and J lost 2 bases, with 6 bases between them. Germline V lookup: CDR1 WNHNN, CDR2 SYGVQD (reference sequence). The CDR3 nucleotides read TGCGCCAGCAGTGAGCAGGGGAACTATGGCTACACCTTC. Its protein product is CASSEQGNYGYTF.

This chain uses TRBV7-7 with TRBJ2-5; tentatively, D is TRBD2 (7 bases). The CDR3 is 14 amino acids. V lost 4 bases and J 5 bases, leaving 14 bases between the germline ends. The V gene's germline CDR1 is SSHAT and CDR2 FNYEAQ (reference sequence). The CDR3 here is CASSSRGGLETQYF. The CDR3 nucleotides read TGTGCCAGCAGCTCAAGGGGGGGCTTGGAGACCCAGTACTTC.

V gene TRBV11-3 combines with J gene TRBJ1-6, with 8 bases identical to TRBD1. V was pared by 4 bases and J by 5 bases, with 4 bases of the junction left unmatched. Per germline, CDR1 SGHNT and CDR2 YENEEA. The CDR3 totals 15 residues. CDR3 nucleotide sequence: TGTGCCAGCAGCTCAAGACAGGGGAATAATTCACCCCTCCACTTT. Translation gives CASSSRQGNNSPLHF.

The chain is built from TRBV19 and TRBJ2-1, with D possibly being TRBD2 (6 bases). V lost 1 base and J 4 bases, leaving 11 bases between the germline ends. The CDR3 runs to 15 residues. Germline lookup yields CDR1 LNHDA and CDR2 SQIVND (reference sequence). The CDR3 protein is CASSIGRGRYNEQFF. In DNA, the CDR3 is TGTGCCAGTAGTATAGGCCGGGGGAGGTACAATGAGCAGTTCTTC.

The V and J genes are TRBV4-1 and TRBJ1-5, with D hard to call. CDR1 is MGHRA and CDR2 is YSYEKL in the germline V gene. CDR3 length equals 18 residues. Trimming removed 1 base from V and 0 bases from J, with 16 bases in between. The DNA for the CDR3 is TGCGCCAGCAGCCAAGTCGGAGCGAGGGTTACTAGCAATCAGCCCCAGCATTTT. Translation: CASSQVGARVTSNQPQHF.

The chain couples TRBV3-1 (or the pseudogene TRBV3-2) to TRBJ2-5, with 9 bases matching TRBD2. The V and J ends lost 4 bases and 3 bases, in that order; junction bases with no gene match: 9. The CDR3 loop spans 16 amino acids. The germline gives CDR1 LGHDT, CDR2 YNNKEL (reference sequence). The CDR3 reads CASSPSGGLTEETQYF. The DNA for the CDR3 is TGTGCCAGCAGCCCCAGCGGGGGGCTCACAGAAGAGACCCAGTACTTC.

This chain joins TRBV5-6 and TRBJ1-1; D not certain. CDR1 is SGHDT and CDR2 is YYEEEE in the germline V gene. The CDR3 length is 13 residues. V was shortened by 4 bases and J by 7 bases, with 14 bases between the two germline ends. The CDR3 nucleotides read TGTGCCAGCAGCCCCGGGATGGGTCGTGAAGCTTTCTTT. Residues: CASSPGMGREAFF.

The gene calls are TRBV27 and TRBJ2-3; no clear D. Deletions cut 8 bases from V and 1 base from J, with 4 bases between. CDR3 size: 11 residues. CDR1 is MNHEY and CDR2 is SMNVEV in the germline V gene (reference sequence). The CDR3 coding sequence is TGTGCCAGCGGCCGCACAGATACGCAGTATTTT. Its translation: CASGRTDTQYF.

The rearrangement joins TRBV12-5 to TRBJ2-2, with 7 positions matching TRBD2. V lost 6 bases to trimming and J lost 3 bases; unmatched junction nucleotides: 10. The CDR3 runs 16 residues. Germline lookup yields CDR1 LGHNT and CDR2 FRNRAP. The CDR3 reads CASGPGWGGDTGELFF. CDR3 sequence (DNA): TGTGCTAGTGGACCCGGATGGGGGGGGGACACCGGGGAGCTGTTTTTT.

The chain's CDR3 is CASSRKTGGETEAFF. The CDR3 DNA follows: TGTGCCAGCAGCCGAAAGACAGGGGGTGAGACTGAAGCTTTCTTT. This chain connects TRBV6-5 to TRBJ1-1; 9 bases are a match to TRBD1. V lost 6 bases, J lost 5 bases, and 10 bases stayed unmatched. The germline CDR1 and CDR2 sequences are MNHEY and SVGAGI. This CDR3 has 15 residues.

The CDR3 loop is CASSVRLAVTDTQYF. The CDR3 DNA follows: TGTGCCAGCAGCGTGCGACTAGCGGTGACAGATACGCAGTATTTT. The chain has TRBV9 and TRBJ2-3; 9 bases agree with TRBD2. V shed 2 bases, J shed 3 bases, and the junction held 4 bases outside the gene matches. CDR1 is SGDLS, CDR2 YYNGEE, per germline. The CDR3 is 15 residues long.

This clone has a single count. The chain carries TRBV30 and TRBJ1-5; 10 nucleotides match TRBD1. V shed 2 bases, J shed 3 bases, and the junction held 4 bases outside the gene matches. The CDR3 has 15 residues. Germline CDR1 reads GTSNPN; CDR2 reads SVGIG (reference sequence). Here the CDR3 DNA reads TGTGCCTGGAGTTGGGACAGGGGAATCAATCAGCCCCAGCATTTT. The encoded protein is CAWSWDRGINQPQHF.

This chain uses TRBV2 with TRBJ1-5; TRBD1 matches 8 bases. Trimming at V came to 5 bases and at J to 3 bases, leaving 6 bases not matched to a gene. Germline assignment: CDR1 SNHLY and CDR2 FYNNEI. The CDR3 is 15 amino acids. CDR3 nucleotide sequence: TGTGCCAGCAGTAAGGACAGGGTAGACAATCAGCCCCAGCATTTT. It specifies CASSKDRVDNQPQHF.

CDR3 nucleotides: TGTGCCATCAGGGGGACAGGCCTGACTGAAGCTTTCTTT. Its protein product is CAIRGTGLTEAFF. V gene TRBV10-3 combines with J gene TRBJ1-1; 8 bases agree with TRBD1. This CDR3 is built from 13 residues. The germline gives CDR1 ENHRY, CDR2 SYGVKD. V shed 6 bases, J shed 5 bases, and the junction held 5 bases outside the gene matches.

J is TRBJ1-4 and V is TRBV6-1; the D is unclear. V dropped 2 bases and J dropped 0 bases, with 10 bases sitting between them. The CDR3 is 16 residues long. Germline assignment: CDR1 MNHNS and CDR2 SASEGT. CDR3 residues: CASSEYTTTTNEKLFF. The CDR3 DNA reads as TGTGCCAGCAGTGAATACACTACGACAACTAATGAAAAACTGTTTTTT.